Presented here are 11 T cell receptor beta chains from one specimen sequenced in a study of T cell changes during pregnancy in multiple sclerosis. TCRdb's table, derived via immunoSEQ multiplex PCR, lists solely in-frame clones and lacks some. The sample includes approximately 43,000 clones, 85% to 95% of them seen just once. The sequencing here drew on CD8+ T cells from peripheral blood mononuclear cells, taken after pregnancy. The receptors come from a female donor with multiple sclerosis, enrolled in a pregnancy study.

V usage is TRBV2 and J usage is TRBJ2-4, with 9 bases identical to TRBD1. CDR1 and CDR2 from the germline V gene are SNHLY and FYNNEI. The V segment lost 8 bases and the J segment 7 bases; nucleotides outside the gene matches: 6. This CDR3 comprises 13 residues. The CDR3 loop reads CASFGTGINIQYF. CDR3 coding DNA: TGTGCCAGCTTCGGGACAGGGATCAACATTCAGTACTTC.

CDR3 sequence reads: CASSPGQGVGSYNSPLHF. The CDR3, as DNA: TGCGCCAGCAGCCCGGGACAGGGGGTTGGCTCCTATAATTCACCCCTCCACTTT. The genes are TRBV4-1 and TRBJ1-6, with 11 bases identical to TRBD1. V shed 4 bases, J shed 0 bases, and the junction held 5 bases outside the gene matches. The germline V gene encodes CDR1 MGHRA and CDR2 YSYEKL. This CDR3 has 18 amino acids.

The rearrangement links TRBV28 to TRBJ2-1, with D maybe TRBD1 (6 bases). This CDR3 contains 12 residues. Per the germline V gene, CDR1 is MDHEN and CDR2 is SYDVKM. Deletions cut 3 bases from V and 13 bases from J, with 13 bases between. CDR3 DNA sequence: TGTGCCAGCAGTTTGCGGTTGACAGGTCAGTTCTTC. Its protein product is CASSLRLTGQFF.

The J gene is TRBJ1-4, the V gene TRBV9; possible D gene TRBD1, 5 bases. Trimming stripped 8 bases from V and 0 bases from J, with 14 bases between. The germline gives CDR1 SGDLS, CDR2 YYNGEE. The CDR3 loop spans 15 amino acids. The CDR3 protein is CASGSGTATNEKLFF. CDR3 coding DNA: TGTGCCAGTGGATCCGGGACTGCAACTAATGAAAAACTGTTTTTT.

The gene calls are TRBV5-4 and TRBJ1-1, with no clear D. V gave up 0 bases and J gave up 3 bases, with 6 bases separating them. The CDR3 extends over 13 amino acids. CDR1 is SGHNT, CDR2 YYREEE, per germline (reference sequence). The chain's CDR3 is CASSLGLDTEAFF. The CDR3 DNA sequence: TGTGCCAGCAGCTTGGGCTTAGACACTGAAGCTTTCTTT.

V is TRBV12-5 and J is TRBJ2-1, with D unresolved. The CDR3 length is 13 residues. Germline V gene data show CDR1 as LGHNT and CDR2 as FRNRAP. V was pared by 1 base and J by 9 bases, with 10 bases between. For the CDR3, the DNA is TGTGCTAGTGGTTTGGGGGCCAACGGTGAGCAGTTCTTC. Its protein is CASGLGANGEQFF.

The chain couples TRBV9 to TRBJ2-7; D perhaps matches TRBD1 (5 bases). This CDR3 spans 13 amino acids. CDR1 is SGDLS and CDR2 is YYNGEE in the germline V gene. The V and J ends lost 0 bases and 5 bases respectively, with 9 bases between them. CDR3: CASSVALGDEQYF. As DNA, the CDR3 is TGTGCCAGCAGCGTAGCGCTAGGGGACGAGCAGTACTTC.

This clone has more than one count but fewer than ten. The CDR3 DNA reads as TGCAGCGTTGACCCAGGGACAGCTAACTATGGCTACACCTTC. The encoded protein is CSVDPGTANYGYTF. The chain carries TRBV29-1 and TRBJ1-2, with 7 bases matching TRBD1. This CDR3 has 14 residues. The V gene's germline CDR1 is SQVTM and CDR2 ANQGSEA. Trimming at V came to 3 bases and at J to 0 bases, leaving 4 bases not matched to a gene.

V gene TRBV27 combines with J gene TRBJ2-7; D might be TRBD1 (6 bases). The CDR3 consists of 14 residues. The V end was cut by 5 bases, the J end by 3 bases, with 14 bases between. Per germline, CDR1 MNHEY and CDR2 SMNVEV (reference sequence). The CDR3, as DNA: TGTGCCAGCAGTCTCCGGGACACCAACTACGAGCAGTACTTC. It yields the protein CASSLRDTNYEQYF.

The chain is built from TRBV27 and TRBJ2-3, with TRBD2 matching 7 bases. Germline assignment: CDR1 MNHEY and CDR2 SMNVEV (reference sequence). The CDR3 is 15 amino acids. V was pared by 3 bases and J by 1 base, with 4 bases of the junction left unmatched. CDR3 sequence: CASSFEAGGTDTQYF. In nucleotides, the CDR3 is TGTGCCAGCAGTTTTGAGGCGGGAGGCACAGATACGCAGTATTTT.

This chain links TRBV6-1 with TRBJ2-3, with TRBD2 as a possible D gene (7 bases). Trimming left V 7 bases short and J 1 base short, with 21 bases between. The CDR3 is 17 amino acids. Germline V gives CDR1 MNHNS, CDR2 SASEGT. The chain's CDR3 is CASNEGGAPLGTDTQYF. The CDR3 coding sequence is TGTGCCAGCAATGAGGGGGGGGCCCCCCTGGGCACAGATACGCAGTATTTT.